One sample yielded the 24 T cell receptor beta chains listed below, sequenced in a study of shared T cell receptors in the human thymus. Clones were read by immunoSEQ multiplex PCR, and TCRdb kept only the in-frame ones, dropping some. This sample yields more than 550,000 clones, of which 70% to 90% are seen a single time; roughly 0.0087% belongs to the top ten. This same sample was also part of a study on human thymus T cells.

The material sequenced was thymocytes. These receptors were collected from a boy under two years old with a congenital heart defect.

The CDR3 region has the DNA TGTGCCAGCAGCTTAGGCCGCGGGGGGGCCGGGTACAATGAGCAGTTCTTC. As protein: CASSLGRGGAGYNEQFF. The genes are TRBV7-9 and TRBJ2-1, with 9 positions matching TRBD2. CDR3 length: 17 amino acids. V gave up 1 base and J gave up 4 bases; unmatched junction bases: 8. CDR1 and CDR2 (germline): SEHNR, FQNEAQ (reference sequence).

The chain recombines TRBV5-4 with TRBJ2-1; 7 bases are a match to TRBD2. With 2 bases clipped from V and 7 bases from J, the junction kept 6 bases outside the gene matches. The CDR3 contains 14 residues. CDR1 and CDR2 from the germline V gene are SGHNT and YYREEE (reference sequence). The CDR3 spells CASSFGWGGNEQFF. The CDR3 DNA follows: TGTGCCAGCAGCTTTGGGTGGGGGGGTAATGAGCAGTTCTTC.

This chain joins TRBV5-1 and TRBJ2-3; tentatively, D is TRBD2 (5 bases). CDR1 and CDR2 from the germline V gene are SGHRS and YFSETQ. The V and J ends lost 0 bases and 6 bases respectively, with 23 bases between them. The CDR3 runs to 18 residues. CDR3: CASSLEKEIESGYDTQYF. As DNA, the CDR3 is TGCGCCAGCAGCTTGGAGAAAGAGATAGAGAGCGGATACGATACGCAGTATTTT.

The chain uses TRBV15 and TRBJ1-5; 12 nucleotides match TRBD1. Germline V gene sequence: CDR1 LNHNV, CDR2 YYDKDF (reference sequence). The CDR3 runs to 20 residues. V lost 0 bases, J lost 0 bases, and 9 bases stayed unmatched. The CDR3 coding sequence is TGTGCCACCAGCAGAGATTTAGGGACAGGGGGCCCCTCTAGCAATCAGCCCCAGCATTTT. It specifies CATSRDLGTGGPSSNQPQHF.

V is TRBV4-1 and J is TRBJ1-1; D call uncertain. V lost 0 bases and J 6 bases, leaving 11 bases between the germline ends. Germline values: CDR1 MGHRA, CDR2 YSYEKL. CDR3 length: 14 amino acids. The CDR3 DNA reads TGCGCCAGCAGCCAAGAACGGGAGCGGGCTGAAGCTTTCTTT. It yields the protein CASSQERERAEAFF.

This rearrangement joins TRBV5-1 to TRBJ2-7, with TRBD2 matching over 11 bases. V was pared by 4 bases and J by 4 bases, with 10 bases of the junction left unmatched. CDR1 and CDR2 from the germline V gene are SGHRS and YFSETQ. The CDR3 length is 16 residues. CDR3 sequence: CASSPWTGLAEYEQYF. In DNA form, the CDR3 reads TGCGCCAGCAGCCCTTGGACGGGACTAGCGGAATACGAGCAGTACTTC.

The chain carries TRBV27 and TRBJ2-1; 14 bases match TRBD2. Trimming took 5 bases from V and 2 from J; bases not matched to a gene: 2. Germline assignment: CDR1 MNHEY and CDR2 SMNVEV (reference sequence). This CDR3 region has 16 residues. In DNA form, the CDR3 reads TGTGCCAGCAGTGGGGGACTAGCGGGAGCCTACAATGAGCAGTTCTTC. Its protein is CASSGGLAGAYNEQFF.

This rearrangement joins TRBV30 to TRBJ2-3, with 9 bases matching TRBD2. Losses at the gene ends were 5 bases for V and 6 bases for J; bases not matched to a gene: 6. Germline values: CDR1 GTSNPN, CDR2 SVGIG (reference sequence). The CDR3 has 13 residues. The CDR3 coding sequence is TGTGCCTGGGTTGCGGGGGGGCGGGATACGCAGTATTTT. Residues: CAWVAGGRDTQYF.

The V call is TRBV11-2, the J call TRBJ2-7, with 9 positions matching TRBD2. Trimming cost V 1 base and J 2 bases; bases outside gene matches: 3. Germline CDR1 reads SGHAT; CDR2 reads FQNNGV. This CDR3 region has 15 residues. The CDR3: CASSLVGLATYEQYF. The DNA for the CDR3 is TGTGCCAGCAGCTTAGTAGGACTAGCGACCTACGAGCAGTACTTC.

The V and J genes are TRBV25-1 and TRBJ1-2, with 8 bases that match TRBD1. Looked up from germline, CDR1 is MGHDK and CDR2 is SYGVNS. This CDR3 has 13 residues. J gave up 3 bases and V 3 bases, and 0 bases lay outside the gene matches. Written as DNA, the CDR3 is TGTGCCAGCAGTGAGACAGGGGACTATGGCTACACCTTC. This translates into CASSETGDYGYTF.

The rearrangement uses TRBV6-5 and TRBJ2-7; TRBD1 aligns across 9 bases. Germline loops: CDR1 MNHEY, CDR2 SVGAGI. V was clipped by 3 bases and J by 5 bases; unmatched bases: 8. CDR3 length: 15 residues. In nucleotides, the CDR3 is TGTGCCAGCAGTTATTTGGGGACAGGGATAAACGAGCAGTACTTC. Its protein is CASSYLGTGINEQYF.

V usage is TRBV27 and J usage is TRBJ2-7; weak D call: TRBD1 (6 bases). Between the trimmed V and J ends, which lost 5 bases and 0 bases, there was a span of 17 bases. Germline assignment: CDR1 MNHEY and CDR2 SMNVEV (reference sequence). CDR3 size: 16 residues. CDR3 coding DNA: TGTGCCAGCAGTCCCCGGCACCAGGGGACCTCCTACGAGCAGTACTTC. This encodes CASSPRHQGTSYEQYF.

The chain joins TRBV5-1 to TRBJ2-7, with TRBD1 as a possible D gene (6 bases). Trimming stripped 5 bases from V and 3 bases from J, with 15 bases between. The CDR3 extends over 14 amino acids. Germline CDR1 and CDR2: SGHRS and YFSETQ. The CDR3 loop is CASRFRTENYEQYF. The CDR3 DNA reads as TGCGCCAGCAGGTTTCGGACAGAAAACTACGAGCAGTACTTC.

This rearrangement joins TRBV18 to TRBJ2-7; D not certain. Germline CDR1 and CDR2: KGHSH and LQKENI. V was pared by 3 bases and J by 5 bases, with 5 bases between. This CDR3 is built from 11 residues. The CDR3 loop reads CASSPDNEQYF. The CDR3 DNA reads as TGTGCCAGCTCACCCGACAACGAGCAGTACTTC. Using reference TRBV18 and TRBJ2-7 for the parts outside the CDR3, the full variable domain is NAGVMQNPRHLVRRRGQEARLRCSPMKGHSHVYWYRQLPEEGLKFMVYLQKENIIDESGMPKERFSAEFPKEGPSILRIQQVVRGDSAAYFCASSPDNEQYFGPGTRLTVT.

The chain couples TRBV6-1 to TRBJ1-4; D is possibly TRBD1 (6 bases). Trimming removed 7 bases from V and 8 bases from J, with 17 bases in between. Per the germline V gene, CDR1 is MNHNS and CDR2 is SASEGT. This CDR3 is built from 14 residues. The CDR3 sequence is CASMRGGREEKLFF. The CDR3 nucleotides are TGTGCCAGCATGAGGGGGGGAAGGGAGGAAAAACTGTTTTTT.

Only one count was recorded for this clone. The J gene is TRBJ2-1, the V gene TRBV4-2; a weak D match, TRBD1 (6 bases). The CDR3 length is 15 residues. V dropped 0 bases and J dropped 1 base, with 7 bases sitting between them. The germline gives CDR1 LGHNA, CDR2 YNFKEQ. For the CDR3, the DNA is TGTGCCAGCAGCCAAGACCAGGGGTCCTACAATGAGCAGTTCTTC. It yields the protein CASSQDQGSYNEQFF.

The chain employs TRBV28 and TRBJ2-1; tentative D call: TRBD2 (5 bases). Looked up from germline, CDR1 is MDHEN and CDR2 is SYDVKM. The ends were cut back, 3 bases at V and 3 bases at J, with 12 bases in the middle. The CDR3 length is 15 residues. The CDR3: CASSFSGNIYNEQFF. CDR3 in DNA: TGTGCCAGCAGTTTCTCGGGGAACATCTACAATGAGCAGTTCTTC.

The chain is built from TRBV15 and TRBJ2-7; 9 nucleotides agree with TRBD1. The germline CDR1 and CDR2 sequences are LNHNV and YYDKDF (reference sequence). J was trimmed by 0 bases and V by 5 bases; bases with no gene match: 5. This CDR3 is built from 15 residues. This CDR3 is CATSSGTGSSYEQYF. In DNA form, the CDR3 reads TGTGCCACCAGCTCCGGGACAGGGAGCTCCTACGAGCAGTACTTC.

The chain recombines TRBV4-3 with TRBJ2-1; 11 bases fit TRBD2. From germline, CDR1 is LGHNA and CDR2 YSLEER. The V gene end was trimmed by 3 bases and the J gene end by 5 bases; junction bases not matched to a gene: 3. The CDR3 spans 15 residues. CDR3 in DNA: TGCGCCAGCAGCCAGACTAGCGGGACCCACAATGAGCAGTTCTTC. Translating it yields CASSQTSGTHNEQFF.

CDR3 sequence (DNA): TGTGCCAGCAGTGAACTGCGGGACAGAAGGTGGAACACTGAAGCTTTCTTT. This codes for CASSELRDRRWNTEAFF. The chain recombines TRBV6-1 with TRBJ1-1; 7 bases line up with TRBD1. Trimming at V came to 2 bases and at J to 1 base, leaving 10 bases not matched to a gene. The CDR3 contains 17 residues. Germline V gene sequence: CDR1 MNHNS, CDR2 SASEGT.

The chain has TRBV25-1 and TRBJ2-1, with 7 bases fitting TRBD2. The CDR3 contains 15 residues. J was trimmed by 4 bases and V by 7 bases; bases with no gene match: 10. Looked up from germline, CDR1 is MGHDK and CDR2 is SYGVNS. This CDR3 is CASTPRRERYNEQFF. CDR3 bases: TGTGCCAGCACTCCTCGGCGGGAGAGATACAATGAGCAGTTCTTC.

The rearrangement joins TRBV5-1 to TRBJ1-2, with 7 bases fitting TRBD1. J lost 8 bases, V lost 6 bases, and 13 bases had no gene match. The germline gives CDR1 SGHRS, CDR2 YFSETQ. The CDR3 has 14 amino acids. CDR3 protein: CASTQGTATGGYTF. In DNA form, the CDR3 reads TGCGCCAGCACGCAGGGGACAGCCACAGGGGGCTACACCTTC. Using reference TRBV5-1 and TRBJ1-2 for the parts outside the CDR3, the full variable domain is KAGVTQTPRYLIKTRGQQVTLSCSPISGHRSVSWYQQTPGQGLQFLFEYFSETQRNKGNFPGRFSGRQFSNSRSEMNVSTLELGDSALYLCASTQGTATGGYTFGSGTRLTVV.

The chain recombines TRBV9 with TRBJ2-1; 7 positions match TRBD2. CDR3 length equals 17 residues. Germline assignment: CDR1 SGDLS and CDR2 YYNGEE. The V and J ends lost 0 bases and 0 bases, in that order; junction bases with no gene match: 6. CDR3 bases: TGTGCCAGCAGCGTAGACAGCGGGACCCACTCCTACAATGAGCAGTTCTTC. As protein: CASSVDSGTHSYNEQFF. Supplemented by reference TRBV9 and TRBJ2-1, the full variable domain reads DSGVTQTPKHLITATGQRVTLRCSPRSGDLSVYWYQQSLDQGLQFLIQYYNGEERAKGNILERFSAQQFPDLHSELNLSSLELGDSALYFCASSVDSGTHSYNEQFFGPGTRLTVL.

The gene calls are TRBV30 and TRBJ2-5; tentative D call: TRBD2 (6 bases). CDR3 length: 15 residues. V was cut by 0 bases and J by 4 bases, with 15 bases left in between. CDR1 is GTSNPN, CDR2 SVGIG, per germline (reference sequence). DNA of the CDR3: TGTGCCTGGAGTGTATGGTGCGGGACCCGAGAGACCCAGTACTTC. Residues: CAWSVWCGTRETQYF. Combining the CDR3 with reference TRBV30 and TRBJ2-5 gives the whole variable domain SQTIHQWPATLVQPVGSPLSLECTVEGTSNPNLYWYRQAAGRGLQLLFYSVGIGQISSEVPQNLSASRPQDRQFILSSKKLLLSDSGFYLCAWSVWCGTRETQYFGPGTRLLVL.